The 15 T cell receptor beta chains below all came from one sample that was sequenced in a study of identical twins. TCRdb processed the 5' RACE reads anew with MiXCR; each CDR3 protein has one entry. The table includes nearly 900,000 distinct CDR3 sequences, approximately 13% detected once. This sample was shared with a second study, whose subject was yellow fever vaccine responses in identical twins.

The specimen sequenced was PBMCs. All receptors come from a woman between 18 and 29 years old in good health.

The genes are TRBV3-1 and TRBJ2-1; perhaps D is TRBD1 or TRBD2 (5 bases each). Trimming left V 0 bases short and J 4 bases short, with 13 bases between. The CDR3 extends over 16 amino acids. In germline, CDR1 is LGHDT, CDR2 YNNKEL (reference sequence). The CDR3 DNA follows: TGTGCCAGCAGCCAAGAATTAACGGGACCGTACAATGAGCAGTTCTTC. It codes for CASSQELTGPYNEQFF.

The chain has TRBV29-1 and TRBJ1-1; 7 nucleotides agree with TRBD1. Trimming at V came to 7 bases and at J to 1 base, leaving 6 bases not matched to a gene. In germline, CDR1 is SQVTM, CDR2 ANQGSEA. The CDR3 extends over 13 amino acids. In DNA, the CDR3 is TGCAGCGCCCAGGGGGGCAGGAACACTGAAGCTTTCTTT. Amino acids: CSAQGGRNTEAFF.

The rearrangement uses TRBV27 and TRBJ2-1; D is perhaps TRBD1 or TRBD2 (5 bases each). Trimming removed 5 bases from V and 1 base from J, with 18 bases in between. Germline loops: CDR1 MNHEY, CDR2 SMNVEV (reference sequence). CDR3 length: 17 amino acids. In DNA, the CDR3 is TGTGCCAGCAGTGCAACCACGCAGAGGGGATCCTACAATGAGCAGTTCTTC. Translated: CASSATTQRGSYNEQFF.

This chain joins TRBV14 and TRBJ2-1; D perhaps matches TRBD1 (6 bases). The ends were cut back, 0 bases at V and 6 bases at J, with 15 bases in the middle. The CDR3 sequence is 16 residues long. Germline assignment: CDR1 SGHDN and CDR2 FVKESK. In DNA, the CDR3 is TGTGCCAGCAGCCAAGAAGGGGGAACAGGTCCCAATGAGCAGTTCTTC. Its protein product is CASSQEGGTGPNEQFF. Full variable domain (outside the CDR3, taken from reference TRBV14 and TRBJ2-1): EAGVTQFPSHSVIEKGQTVTLRCDPISGHDNLYWYRRVMGKEIKFLLHFVKESKQDESGMPNNRFLAERTGGTYSTLKVQPAELEDSGVYFCASSQEGGTGPNEQFFGPGTRLTVL.

This clonotype was seen a handful of times. CDR3 amino acids: CASSLYGGQATDTQYF. The CDR3 DNA follows: TGCGCCAGCAGCTTGTACGGGGGACAGGCCACAGATACGCAGTATTTT. The rearrangement links TRBV5-1 to TRBJ2-3; 8 nucleotides match TRBD1. The V gene end was trimmed by 1 base and the J gene end by 2 bases; junction bases not matched to a gene: 6. Per the germline V gene, CDR1 is SGHRS and CDR2 is YFSETQ. The CDR3 extends over 16 amino acids.

This clonotype was counted only a few times. The chain has TRBV2 and TRBJ2-2; 7 nucleotides align to TRBD1. Trimming took 4 bases from V and 4 from J; bases not matched to a gene: 15. The germline V gene has CDR1 SNHLY and CDR2 FYNNEI. CDR3 length: 18 residues. The CDR3 region has the DNA TGTGCCAGCAGTGCTAAAGACAGGGCCAGACGCGGCACCGGGGAGCTGTTTTTT. Translation: CASSAKDRARRGTGELFF.

The chain combines TRBV19 with TRBJ1-5; 10 bases are a match to TRBD1. The CDR3 extends over 15 amino acids. The J segment lost 5 bases and the V segment lost 3 bases, leaving 4 bases of the junction unmatched. Germline values: CDR1 LNHDA, CDR2 SQIVND (reference sequence). CDR3 residues: CASSMYGTGDQPQHF. For the CDR3, the DNA is TGTGCCAGTAGTATGTACGGGACAGGGGATCAGCCCCAGCATTTT. The complete variable domain, with remaining parts taken from reference TRBV19 and TRBJ1-5, reads DGGITQSPKYLFRKEGQNVTLSCEQNLNHDAMYWYRQDPGQGLRLIYYSQIVNDFQKGDIAEGYSVSREKKESFPLTVTSAQKNPTAFYLCASSMYGTGDQPQHFGDGTRLSIL.

This chain connects TRBV3-1 to TRBJ1-1; TRBD1 is a possible D gene (5 bases). Germline V gene sequence: CDR1 LGHDT, CDR2 YNNKEL (reference sequence). The ends were cut back, 4 bases at V and 0 bases at J, with 12 bases in the middle. This CDR3 comprises 15 residues. The CDR3 sequence is CASSPRTIMNTEAFF. CDR3 bases: TGTGCCAGCAGCCCCAGGACAATCATGAACACTGAAGCTTTCTTT.

This chain joins TRBV7-3 and TRBJ2-2; D is uncertain. Germline-derived CDR1 and CDR2 are SGHTA and FQGTGA. There are 13 residues in the CDR3. The germline V and J ends were trimmed by 4 bases and 7 bases, with 10 bases remaining between them. The CDR3 protein is CASSSRFDGELFF. DNA for the CDR3: TGTGCCAGCAGCTCTCGGTTTGACGGGGAGCTGTTTTTT.

Ten or more counts support this clonotype. This chain uses TRBV9 with TRBJ2-2, with D unclear. Trimming left V 0 bases short and J 4 bases short, with 7 bases between. The CDR3 contains 14 residues. The germline V gene has CDR1 SGDLS and CDR2 YYNGEE. The DNA for the CDR3 is TGTGCCAGCAGCGTAGAAGGGTCCACCGGGGAGCTGTTTTTT. Its translation: CASSVEGSTGELFF.

V gene TRBV5-1 combines with J gene TRBJ1-2; D is possibly TRBD1 (5 bases). Germline CDR1 reads SGHRS; CDR2 reads YFSETQ. The length of the CDR3 is 15 residues. V shed 3 bases and J shed 0 bases, with 12 bases lying between them. The DNA of the CDR3 is TGCGCCAGCAGCTCTGGGGACGGATCTAACTATGGCTACACCTTC. It yields the protein CASSSGDGSNYGYTF.

The chain couples TRBV7-3 to TRBJ2-3; a possible D gene is TRBD2 (6 bases). Trimming took off 5 bases at V and 4 bases at J, with 16 bases between the two ends. The length of the CDR3 is 15 residues. In germline, CDR1 is SGHTA, CDR2 FQGTGA. DNA for the CDR3: TGTGCCAGCAGCACACACGGGAGAACCGCAGATACGCAGTATTTT. Translating gives CASSTHGRTADTQYF.

This clonotype was detected a few times. V and J are TRBV28 and TRBJ1-1; tentative D call: TRBD1 (6 bases). The V and J ends lost 5 bases and 11 bases respectively, with 15 bases between them. The CDR3 runs to 12 residues. CDR1 is MDHEN, CDR2 SYDVKM, per germline. The CDR3 DNA follows: TGTGCCAGCAGTGGACAGAAATTTACGGCTTTCTTT. Residues: CASSGQKFTAFF.

This clonotype was found many times. The V gene is TRBV3-1, the J gene TRBJ2-3; 7 bases map to TRBD2. The CDR3 is made up of 16 amino acids. Germline trimming cut 1 base from V and 0 bases from J; bases unmatched to any gene: 4. CDR1 LGHDT and CDR2 YNNKEL come from the germline V gene (reference sequence). This chain's CDR3 is CASSQGAGPSTDTQYF. The CDR3 coding sequence is TGTGCCAGCAGCCAAGGAGCGGGGCCTAGCACAGATACGCAGTATTTT.

This clonotype has just a few counts. This chain uses TRBV12-3 or TRBV12-4 with TRBJ2-5; 7 nucleotides agree with TRBD2. After removal of 5 bases from V and 4 bases from J, the junction contained 13 bases not matched to a gene. This CDR3 spans 16 amino acids. This chain's CDR3 is CASSIPGRVRIETQYF. The CDR3 coding sequence is TGTGCCAGCAGTATCCCAGGGAGGGTAAGGATAGAGACCCAGTACTTC.